This T cell receptor (beta chain) is from a study of T-cell reconstitution after alpha-beta-depleted transplantation in children. Researchers prepared the TCRbeta library using unique molecular identifiers, the study reports. TCRdb recomputed calls from the PCR reads with MiXCR, one row per CDR3 protein. The sample holds some 500,000 distinct CDR3 sequences, about 16% seen once. This CDR3 spans 13 amino acids. V gave up 7 bases and J gave up 10 bases, with 17 bases separating them. The source was PBMCs from the stem cell graft donor, collected from the stem cell graft. The chain links TRBV12-3 or TRBV12-4 to TRBJ2-1; D tentatively fits TRBD1 or TRBD2 (6 bases each). The TCR originated in a human donor who donated a stem cell graft to a child with acute lymphoblastic leukemia. This chain's CDR3 is CASNIRGAFEQFF. CDR3 DNA sequence: TGTGCCAGCAACATTAGGGGGGCATTCGAGCAGTTCTTC.